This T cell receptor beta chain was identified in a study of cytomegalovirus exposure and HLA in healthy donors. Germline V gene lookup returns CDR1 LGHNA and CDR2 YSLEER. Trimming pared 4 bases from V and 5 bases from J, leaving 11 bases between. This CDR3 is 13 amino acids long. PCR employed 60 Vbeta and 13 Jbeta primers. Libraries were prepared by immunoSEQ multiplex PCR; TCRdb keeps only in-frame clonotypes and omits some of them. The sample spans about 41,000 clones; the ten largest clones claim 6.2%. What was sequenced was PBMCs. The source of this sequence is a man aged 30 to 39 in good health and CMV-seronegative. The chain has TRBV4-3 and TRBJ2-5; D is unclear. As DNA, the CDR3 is TGCGCCAGCAGCCGCGAGAATGAGGAGACCCAGTACTTC. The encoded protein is CASSRENEETQYF.